Each of the 30 T cell receptor beta chains below was sequenced from the same sample in a study of T cells in Graves' hyperthyroidism and ophthalmopathy. RNA transcripts yielded amplified TCR beta CDR3 regions. HTBI primers drove first-round RT-PCR of the TCR CDR3. From the multiplex PCR reads, TCRdb called clonotypes with MiXCR, one entry per CDR3 protein. The sample carries about 840,000 distinct CDR3 sequences, more than 30% recorded once. Sequencing was done on a sample of blood. The receptor source for this set is a man between 18 and 35 years old with Graves' hyperthyroidism.

This sequence joins TRBV12-3 or TRBV12-4 and TRBJ2-7; 8 bases map to TRBD2. There are 17 residues in the CDR3. Germline trimming cut 5 bases from V and 0 bases from J; bases unmatched to any gene: 12. CDR3 coding DNA: TGTGCCAGCAGTCCCATCCGACCAGCGGGAGTCTCCTACGAGCAGTACTTC. Translating gives CASSPIRPAGVSYEQYF.

This clonotype has only one observation. The chain links TRBV27 to TRBJ2-7, with a weak D call TRBD2 (6 bases). The V and J ends lost 6 bases and 4 bases respectively, with 19 bases between them. This CDR3 spans 15 amino acids. Germline V gives CDR1 MNHEY, CDR2 SMNVEV (reference sequence). Here the CDR3 reads CASRPRLGSLYEQYF. In nucleotides, the CDR3 is TGTGCCAGCAGGCCCCGACTAGGATCCTTATACGAGCAGTACTTC.

The chain combines TRBV7-9 with TRBJ1-1, with a weak D call TRBD1 (5 bases). Germline assignment: CDR1 SEHNR and CDR2 FQNEAQ (reference sequence). The CDR3 is 14 amino acids. V lost 5 bases and J lost 5, with 15 bases in between. Here the CDR3 DNA reads TGTGCCAGCAGCCCCTCAGGGCAGGGAACTGAAGCTTTCTTT. Its protein is CASSPSGQGTEAFF.

This clonotype has a handful of counts. This chain joins TRBV19 and TRBJ1-1; D remains unclear. Deletions cut 2 bases from V and 1 base from J, with 8 bases between. CDR3 size: 14 residues. Germline loops: CDR1 LNHDA, CDR2 SQIVND (reference sequence). Here the CDR3 reads CASSIRGENTEAFF. The CDR3, as DNA: TGTGCCAGTAGTATACGTGGTGAGAACACTGAAGCTTTCTTT.

V gene TRBV2 combines with J gene TRBJ2-2, with a weak D call TRBD2 (7 bases). Between the trimmed V and J ends, which lost 7 bases and 0 bases, there was a span of 18 bases. Germline V gene data show CDR1 as SNHLY and CDR2 as FYNNEI. The CDR3 spans 17 residues. The CDR3 nucleotides are TGTGCCAGCACCCGTAAGGGCGGGGGCGCGAACACCGGGGAGCTGTTTTTT. It specifies CASTRKGGGANTGELFF.

This clonotype was counted at least ten times. This chain links TRBV24-1 with TRBJ2-5, with D unresolved. V lost 9 bases and J lost 2, with 12 bases in between. The CDR3 consists of 13 residues. Per germline, CDR1 KGHDR and CDR2 SFDVKD. This CDR3 reads CATADGSQETQYF. CDR3 DNA: TGTGCCACCGCCGACGGGTCTCAAGAGACCCAGTACTTC.

Only a few counts were recorded for this clonotype. Here the CDR3 DNA reads TGTGCCAGCAGCTTAAAGGCGGGGGGATATCCTCGAGAGGACACTGAAGCTTTCTTT. Amino acids: CASSLKAGGYPREDTEAFF. This sequence joins TRBV7-9 and TRBJ1-1; perhaps TRBD1 as D (5 bases). Trimming shortened V by 2 bases and J by 3 bases, and 25 bases separated the two germline ends. CDR1 and CDR2 (germline): SEHNR, FQNEAQ (reference sequence). The CDR3 is 19 amino acids.

This chain uses TRBV2 with TRBJ1-5; D possibly corresponds to TRBD1 (5 bases). V was shortened by 4 bases and J by 7 bases, with 20 bases between the two germline ends. Germline assignment: CDR1 SNHLY and CDR2 FYNNEI. The CDR3 extends over 16 amino acids. In DNA form, the CDR3 reads TGTGCCAGCAGTGCCCGATTGGGTAGGGGAGGCCAGCCCCAGCATTTT. Its translation: CASSARLGRGGQPQHF.

The rearrangement links TRBV5-1 to TRBJ2-5; possibly TRBD1 for D (5 bases). Germline V gene lookup returns CDR1 SGHRS and CDR2 YFSETQ. Trimming cost V 3 bases and J 1 base, with 10 bases left between them. CDR3 length: 14 residues. CDR3 in DNA: TGCGCCAGCAGCTGGCAGGGATCCCAAGAGACCCAGTACTTC. This translates into CASSWQGSQETQYF.

The sample holds many counts of this clonotype. V usage is TRBV12-3 or TRBV12-4 and J usage is TRBJ2-5; either TRBD1 or TRBD2 may fit D (5 bases each). Trimming cost V 5 bases and J 5 bases, with 9 bases left between them. The CDR3 is made up of 12 amino acids. The CDR3 region is CASSGTEETQYF. The DNA for the CDR3 is TGTGCCAGCAGTGGGACGGAGGAGACCCAGTACTTC.

The chain couples TRBV20-1 to TRBJ1-1; D possibly corresponds to TRBD1 (6 bases). Per germline, CDR1 DFQATT and CDR2 SNEGSKA (reference sequence). Trimming took 5 bases from V and 5 from J, leaving 15 bases between them. This CDR3 is built from 13 residues. CDR3 residues: CSALNREETEAFF. The CDR3 nucleotides read TGCAGTGCTTTAAACAGGGAGGAAACTGAAGCTTTCTTT.

This clonotype showed up just once. V is TRBV11-2 and J is TRBJ2-5, with no clear D. Germline lookup yields CDR1 SGHAT and CDR2 FQNNGV. Trimming stripped 1 base from V and 4 bases from J, with 13 bases between. This CDR3 is built from 15 residues. The CDR3 here is CASSLAERAPETQYF. CDR3 coding DNA: TGTGCCAGCAGCTTAGCCGAAAGGGCGCCAGAGACCCAGTACTTC.

J is TRBJ2-7 and V is TRBV5-1, with 7 bases fitting TRBD1. This CDR3 spans 15 amino acids. V lost 4 bases and J lost 0; bases outside the gene matches: 7. Germline V gene data show CDR1 as SGHRS and CDR2 as YFSETQ. This CDR3 reads CASSIPRDSSYEQYF. The CDR3, as DNA: TGCGCCAGCAGCATCCCCCGGGACAGCTCCTACGAGCAGTACTTC.

The rearrangement links TRBV7-6 to TRBJ1-4, with 8 positions matching TRBD1. The V and J ends lost 6 bases and 5 bases, in that order; junction bases with no gene match: 14. Germline-derived CDR1 and CDR2 are SGHVS and FNYEAQ. The CDR3 covers 17 residues. The CDR3: CASSHRQGPLDNEKLFF. CDR3 sequence (DNA): TGTGCCAGCAGTCATCGACAGGGGCCGCTTGACAATGAAAAACTGTTTTTT.

J is TRBJ2-5 and V is TRBV7-2; D remains ambiguous. V lost 1 base, J lost 4 bases, and 13 bases lay in between. This CDR3 region has 15 residues. CDR1 SGHTA and CDR2 FQGNSA come from the germline V gene. The DNA of the CDR3 is TGTGCCAGCAGCTTAGAGGTGGGGATGCGAGAGACCCAGTACTTC. It specifies CASSLEVGMRETQYF.

This chain links TRBV5-1 with TRBJ2-5; 10 nucleotides line up with TRBD2. The ends lost 7 bases at V and 5 bases at J; junction bases unmatched: 11. This CDR3 is 15 amino acids long. CDR1 is SGHRS, CDR2 YFSETQ, per germline. In DNA, the CDR3 is TGCGCCAGCGGCACTAGCGGGACCCGGGGGGAGACCCAGTACTTC. It translates to CASGTSGTRGETQYF.

This clonotype was detected ten times or more. The chain recombines TRBV4-1 with TRBJ1-4; possible D gene TRBD1, 5 bases. Trimming took off 1 base at V and 12 bases at J, with 9 bases between the two ends. Germline loops: CDR1 MGHRA, CDR2 YSYEKL. The CDR3 consists of 12 residues. The CDR3 DNA reads as TGCGCCAGCAGCCAAGGAGGCAGGGAACTGTTTTTT. It translates to CASSQGGRELFF.

The J gene is TRBJ1-1, the V gene TRBV5-4; D remains ambiguous. The V gene's germline CDR1 is SGHNT and CDR2 YYREEE (reference sequence). CDR3 length: 12 amino acids. The germline V and J ends were trimmed by 10 bases and 1 base, with 11 bases remaining between them. The CDR3 nucleotides read TGTGCCTCCGGGATCCCGAACACTGAAGCTTTCTTT. It specifies CASGIPNTEAFF.

Comment on this clonotype: An end of the junction does not agree with germline; a read error may underlie this. The genes are TRBV6-6 and TRBJ1-5; 8 nucleotides match TRBD1. Germline V gene data show CDR1 as MNHNY and CDR2 as SVGAGI (reference sequence). This CDR3 has 14 residues. This chain's CDR3 is CASSTDRDNQLQHF. For the CDR3, the DNA is TGTGCCAGCAGCACGGACAGGGACAATCAGCTCCAGCATTTT.

To note about this clonotype: The junction departs from the called germline gene at one end, perhaps through a read error. V usage is TRBV10-3 and J usage is TRBJ2-5, with TRBD2 matching 9 bases. Germline V gene data show CDR1 as ENHRY and CDR2 as SYGVKD. This CDR3 contains 16 residues. The CDR3 spells CASSLAGGGDRETQYF. The CDR3 DNA reads TGTGCCAGCAGTTTGGCGGGCGGGGGGGATCGAGAGACTCAGTACTTC.

This clonotype was found a few times. The chain couples TRBV11-3 to TRBJ2-7; TRBD1 might be the D (5 bases). Trimming took off 4 bases at V and 5 bases at J, with 15 bases between the two ends. Germline CDR1 is SGHNT and CDR2 is YENEEA. The CDR3 totals 14 residues. Here the CDR3 DNA reads TGTGCCAGCAGCTCCCCAGGCAGGGAACACGAGCAGTACTTC. Its translation is CASSSPGREHEQYF. Using reference TRBV11-3 and TRBJ2-7 for the parts outside the CDR3, the full variable domain is EAGVVQSPRYKIIEKKQPVAFWCNPISGHNTLYWYLQNLGQGPELLIRYENEEAVDDSQLPKDRFSAERLKGVDSTLKIQPAELGDSAVYLCASSSPGREHEQYFGPGTRLTVT.

This clonotype was counted many times. V usage is TRBV7-2 and J usage is TRBJ1-1, with D possibly being TRBD1 (5 bases). CDR3 length: 13 residues. The V gene lost 3 bases and the J gene lost 3 bases, with 8 bases spanning the gap. Germline CDR1 SGHTA, CDR2 FQGNSA. The CDR3 bases are TGTGCCAGCAGCTTTACAGGACACACTGAAGCTTTCTTT. Translated: CASSFTGHTEAFF. Together with reference TRBV7-2 and TRBJ1-1, the CDR3 gives the full variable domain: GAGVSQSPSNKVTEKGKDVELRCDPISGHTALYWYRQSLGQGLEFLIYFQGNSAPDKSGLPSDRFSAERTGGSVSTLTIQRTQQEDSAVYLCASSFTGHTEAFFGQGTRLTVV.

As for this clonotype: At one of its ends the junction is not consistent with the germline gene, which may arise from a read error. V usage is TRBV5-4 and J usage is TRBJ2-5; D might be TRBD2 (5 bases). CDR1 is SGHNT and CDR2 is YYREEE in the germline V gene (reference sequence). This CDR3 has 13 amino acids. The CDR3 bases are TGTACCAGCAGCTTGGAGGCAGAAGAGACCCAGTACTTC. Amino acid sequence: CTSSLEAEETQYF.

CDR3 sequence reads: CAISQGLAVTYEQYF. The CDR3 nucleotides read TGTGCCATCAGCCAGGGACTAGCGGTTACCTACGAGCAGTACTTC. V and J are TRBV10-3 and TRBJ2-7; 11 bases fit TRBD2. The junction had 6 bases not matched to a gene; V was cut back by 6 bases and J by 2 bases. Germline CDR1 reads ENHRY; CDR2 reads SYGVKD. This CDR3 spans 15 amino acids.

The chain couples TRBV20-1 to TRBJ2-7, with a possible D match to TRBD2 (7 bases). Germline assignment: CDR1 DFQATT and CDR2 SNEGSKA (reference sequence). The CDR3 totals 16 residues. Trimming took off 2 bases at V and 3 bases at J, with 20 bases between the two ends. The CDR3 here is CSARTIRGGDIYEQYF. The DNA of the CDR3 is TGCAGTGCTAGAACAATCAGGGGAGGGGATATCTACGAGCAGTACTTC.

The rearrangement joins TRBV4-1 to TRBJ2-2; the match to TRBD1 covers 10 bases. Trimming at V came to 2 bases and at J to 6 bases, leaving 9 bases not matched to a gene. The CDR3 contains 17 residues. Germline CDR1 is MGHRA and CDR2 is YSYEKL. In DNA, the CDR3 is TGCGCCAGCAGCCAATACCGGGACAGGGGAGTAGCCGGGGAGCTGTTTTTT. Residues: CASSQYRDRGVAGELFF.

As regards this clonotype: Being one base from a much bigger clone, this may be a read error. The CDR3 reads CASSSGQNQPQHF. CDR3 nucleotides: TGTGCCAGCAGTTCCGGGCAGAATCAGCCCCAGCATTTT. The chain is built from TRBV6-5 and TRBJ1-5; D remains unclear. V shed 4 bases and J shed 4 bases, with 8 bases lying between them. The CDR3 is made up of 13 amino acids. Germline assignment: CDR1 MNHEY and CDR2 SVGAGI.

Comment on this clonotype: The CDR3 ends on some other residue instead of the conserved phenylalanine or tryptophan, so this is likely a read error. The genes are TRBV12-3 or TRBV12-4 and TRBJ1-1; TRBD1 is a possible D gene (5 bases). Trimming stripped 6 bases from V and 4 bases from J, with 15 bases between. This CDR3 has 14 residues. The DNA for the CDR3 is TGTGCCAGCAGCTGGGGGGGGATGAGCACTGAAGCTTTCCTT. Translated, it gives CASSWGGMSTEAFL.

A note on this clonotype: The junction departs from the called germline gene at one end, perhaps through a read error. The rearrangement joins TRBV19 to TRBJ2-7; tentative D call: TRBD2 (5 bases). Germline assignment: CDR1 LNHDA and CDR2 SQIVND (reference sequence). The CDR3 totals 14 residues. The CDR3 coding sequence is TGTGCCAGTAGTATCAGCGGAATGGGCTACGAGCAGTGCTTC. Translation: CASSISGMGYEQCF.

The chain links TRBV5-1 to TRBJ1-5; 7 nucleotides agree with TRBD1. Germline V CDR1 and CDR2: SGHRS, YFSETQ. This CDR3 is 16 amino acids long. Germline trimming cut 0 bases from V and 4 bases from J; bases unmatched to any gene: 7. CDR3 loop: CASSLEPGQLNQPQHF. As DNA, the CDR3 is TGCGCCAGCAGCTTGGAACCGGGACAGCTTAATCAGCCCCAGCATTTT. The entire variable domain, with the rest obtained from reference TRBV5-1 and TRBJ1-5, is as follows: KAGVTQTPRYLIKTRGQQVTLSCSPISGHRSVSWYQQTPGQGLQFLFEYFSETQRNKGNFPGRFSGRQFSNSRSEMNVSTLELGDSALYLCASSLEPGQLNQPQHFGDGTRLSIL.